The 9 T cell receptor beta chains reported below all come from one sample, sequenced in a study of breast tumors, draining lymph nodes, adjacent tissues. One entry per CDR3 protein results from TCRdb running MiXCR on the multiplex PCR reads. Of about 230,000 distinct CDR3 sequences listed, around 32% are singletons. Samples came from axillary lymph nodes draining the breast cancer. The sample comprised axillary lymph node tissue. The receptors were sampled from a female donor with breast cancer. Some clones in this sample may be carry-over from other donors' samples.

The chain uses TRBV30 and TRBJ1-2; D gene unclear. Trimming removed 3 bases at V and 4 bases at J, with 12 bases between. The CDR3 is 13 residues long. Germline lookup yields CDR1 GTSNPN and CDR2 SVGIG (reference sequence). CDR3 protein: CAWRAGLGYGYTF. For the CDR3, the DNA is TGTGCCTGGAGAGCGGGTCTGGGCTATGGCTACACCTTC.

With respect to this clonotype: A read error is possible here, since a much larger clone lies one base away. This chain links TRBV12-3 or TRBV12-4 with TRBJ2-7, with 11 nucleotides matching TRBD1. V gave up 4 bases and J gave up 2 bases; unmatched junction bases: 7. This CDR3 spans 16 amino acids. CDR3 coding DNA: TGTGCCAGCAGTTCGGACAGGGGGCTGAGGGCCTACGAGCAGTACTTC. Amino acid sequence: CASSSDRGLRAYEQYF.

V and J are TRBV2 and TRBJ2-5; possible D gene TRBD2, 5 bases. Looked up from germline, CDR1 is SNHLY and CDR2 is FYNNEI. Trimming shortened V by 10 bases and J by 1 base, and 19 bases separated the two germline ends. CDR3 length: 15 residues. The CDR3 protein is CATKESGAPQETQYF. CDR3 DNA: TGTGCCACCAAGGAAAGCGGAGCCCCCCAAGAGACCCAGTACTTC.

The chain employs TRBV2 and TRBJ2-7; 11 nucleotides match TRBD2. The germline CDR1 and CDR2 sequences are SNHLY and FYNNEI. V dropped 2 bases and J dropped 9; count of bases not matched to a gene: 3. This CDR3 is 13 amino acids long. The CDR3 DNA follows: TGTGCCAGCAGTGAATTAGGACTAGCGGGGCAGTACTTC. Its protein product is CASSELGLAGQYF.

This clonotype showed up many times. The rearrangement links TRBV6-5 to TRBJ2-6, with D maybe TRBD1 (6 bases). Per the germline V gene, CDR1 is MNHEY and CDR2 is SVGAGI. Trimming cost V 5 bases and J 2 bases, with 10 bases left between them. The CDR3 length is 15 residues. CDR3 sequence: CASSKQGPGANVLTF. CDR3 bases: TGTGCCAGCAGTAAACAGGGCCCTGGGGCCAACGTCCTGACTTTC.

This clonotype was detected ten times or more. The V and J genes are TRBV20-1 and TRBJ2-7; tentative D call: TRBD2 (6 bases). CDR1 and CDR2 (germline): DFQATT, SNEGSKA (reference sequence). V lost 3 bases and J lost 6, with 9 bases in between. The CDR3 covers 11 residues. The CDR3 DNA sequence: TGCAGTGCTAGGGGGGGTAGCGAGCAGTACTTC. This encodes CSARGGSEQYF.

This clonotype was counted many times. The chain carries TRBV11-3 and TRBJ2-7; D not resolved. Per germline, CDR1 SGHNT and CDR2 YENEEA. The CDR3 length is 15 residues. V was cut by 5 bases and J by 0 bases, with 14 bases left in between. The CDR3 DNA reads TGTGCCAGCAGCAGTAGGCCAAACCCCTCCTACGAGCAGTACTTC. This codes for CASSSRPNPSYEQYF.

The chain is built from TRBV20-1 and TRBJ2-1; D call uncertain. V gave up 0 bases and J gave up 13 bases, with 7 bases separating them. The germline V gene encodes CDR1 DFQATT and CDR2 SNEGSKA (reference sequence). This CDR3 is built from 10 residues. The CDR3 bases are TGCAGTGCTAGAGACTCAAGACAGTTCTTC. As protein: CSARDSRQFF.

This clonotype was counted a single time. The V and J genes are TRBV6-6 and TRBJ1-2; D unresolved. CDR1 MNHNY and CDR2 SVGAGI come from the germline V gene (reference sequence). V lost 5 bases and J lost 8, with 18 bases in between. The CDR3 totals 14 residues. The CDR3 DNA follows: TGTGCCAGCAGTATCCGGACTAGCGGGAGCGGCTACACCTTC. Translating it yields CASSIRTSGSGYTF.